One sample yielded the 24 T cell receptor beta chains listed below, sequenced in a study of cytotoxic CD8 clonotypes in ibrutinib-treated CLL. Libraries were prepared by immunoSEQ multiplex PCR; TCRdb keeps only in-frame clonotypes and omits some of them. The profile shows fewer than 55,000 clones, around 52% of them singletons. This material consisted of PBMCs, taken after 24 months of ibrutinib treatment. These TCRs come from a human donor with chronic lymphocytic leukemia.

This chain connects TRBV6-1 to TRBJ2-7; D possibly corresponds to TRBD2 (6 bases). This CDR3 region has 15 residues. Germline loops: CDR1 MNHNS, CDR2 SASEGT. Trimming stripped 0 bases from V and 0 bases from J, with 9 bases between. For the CDR3, the DNA is TGTGCCAGCAGTGAAGCGGGAGGACGCTCCTACGAGCAGTACTTC. Amino acids: CASSEAGGRSYEQYF.

The chain employs TRBV1 and TRBJ2-3; TRBD2 is taken as the D call from the table, unchecked against the DNA. TRBV1 is marked as a pseudogene. The CDR3 contains 21 residues. The CDR3 DNA follows: TGCACCAGCAGCCAAGACGGCCGCCCTAGCGGGGGGAAACCGAGCACAGATACGCAGTATTTT. It encodes CTSSQDGRPSGGKPSTDTQYF.

This chain joins TRBV6-1 and TRBJ2-5; D unresolved. The CDR3 loop spans 11 amino acids. Germline lookup yields CDR1 MNHNS and CDR2 SASEGT. The V end lost 5 bases, the J end lost 1 base, and 2 bases lay between the germline ends. The CDR3 nucleotides read TGTGCCAGCAGTCTCCAAGAGACCCAGTACTTC. This gives the protein CASSLQETQYF.

This chain uses TRBV2 with TRBJ1-1; no clear D. The length of the CDR3 is 15 residues. V was cut by 2 bases and J by 0 bases, with 10 bases left in between. Germline CDR1 SNHLY, CDR2 FYNNEI. DNA of the CDR3: TGTGCCAGCAGTGAACTGCTCCCGGTGAACACTGAAGCTTTCTTT. Protein: CASSELLPVNTEAFF.

In this sample, this clone turned up a few times. V and J are TRBV28 and TRBJ2-5, with D possibly TRBD2 on 6 matching bases. CDR1 and CDR2 (germline): MDHEN, SYDVKM. V shed 5 bases and J shed 2 bases, with 15 bases lying between them. This CDR3 is 15 amino acids long. Here the CDR3 DNA reads TGTGCCAGCAGTAAAACCTTTCGGGGGCAAGAGACCCAGTACTTC. Amino acid sequence: CASSKTFRGQETQYF.

This clone was counted between two and nine times. The chain uses TRBV5-1 and TRBJ1-1; D gene unclear. V lost 0 bases and J lost 6, with 12 bases in between. Germline V gene lookup returns CDR1 SGHRS and CDR2 YFSETQ. The CDR3 consists of 14 residues. CDR3 in DNA: TGCGCCAGCAGCTTGGCCCCCCACTTGCCTGAAGCTTTCTTT. Its translation: CASSLAPHLPEAFF.

This rearrangement joins TRBV15 to TRBJ2-1, with D unclear. The CDR3 length is 15 residues. Germline CDR1 and CDR2: LNHNV and YYDKDF (reference sequence). The germline V and J ends were trimmed by 4 bases and 0 bases, with 10 bases remaining between them. CDR3 in amino acids: CATSTDPHSYNEQFF. For the CDR3, the DNA is TGTGCCACCAGCACCGACCCCCACTCCTACAATGAGCAGTTCTTC.

This clone was counted only a few times. The rearrangement joins TRBV5-1 to TRBJ1-5, with D tentatively TRBD1 (5 bases). CDR3 length: 14 amino acids. V was clipped by 4 bases and J by 4 bases, with 12 bases between them. Germline lookup yields CDR1 SGHRS and CDR2 YFSETQ. This CDR3 reads CASSPDNPNQPQHF. DNA of the CDR3: TGCGCCAGCAGCCCGGACAACCCAAATCAGCCCCAGCATTTT.

This clone was counted a single time. The chain uses TRBV5-1 and TRBJ1-4, with a tentative D call TRBD1 (5 bases). From germline, CDR1 is SGHRS and CDR2 YFSETQ. V was clipped by 1 base and J by 1 base, with 11 bases between them. The CDR3 has 16 residues. CDR3 region: CASSLTGERTNEKLFF. The CDR3, as DNA: TGCGCCAGCAGCTTGACAGGCGAACGAACTAATGAAAAACTGTTTTTT.

This clone has just a few counts. The V gene is TRBV7-8, the J gene TRBJ1-5; no firm D call. Deletions cut 1 base from V and 3 bases from J, with 4 bases between. Germline loops: CDR1 SGHVS, CDR2 FQNEAQ. CDR3 size: 13 residues. The CDR3 region has the DNA TGTGCCAGCAGCTTAGACCCCAATCAGCCCCAGCATTTT. This sequence encodes CASSLDPNQPQHF.

V usage is TRBV12-2 and J usage is TRBJ2-5. TRBV12-2 is shown as a pseudogene. This CDR3 has 12 residues. As DNA, the CDR3 is TGTGCAAGTCGCTTAGGGGGGGAGACCCAGTACTTC. The encoded protein is CASRLGGETQYF.

The V call is TRBV5-1, the J call TRBJ1-4, with D uncertain. With 0 bases removed from V and 4 bases from J, the gap between germline ends came to 13 bases. This CDR3 contains 16 residues. Per germline, CDR1 SGHRS and CDR2 YFSETQ. This CDR3 is CASSLVSRLGNEKLFF. Written as DNA, the CDR3 is TGCGCCAGCAGCTTGGTGTCGCGGTTGGGTAATGAAAAACTGTTTTTT.

The rearrangement uses TRBV19 and TRBJ1-5; TRBD1 aligns across 10 bases. The CDR3 runs 18 residues. Germline values: CDR1 LNHDA, CDR2 SQIVND (reference sequence). The trim removed 3 bases at V and 0 bases at J, leaving 8 bases unmatched. The CDR3 DNA sequence: TGTGCCAGTAGTATCTGGACAGGGGGAATCTATAGCAATCAGCCCCAGCATTTT. Translating it yields CASSIWTGGIYSNQPQHF.

This clone was observed a handful of times. V gene TRBV6-1 combines with J gene TRBJ1-5, with TRBD1 matching over 9 bases. This CDR3 contains 15 residues. Germline V lookup: CDR1 MNHNS, CDR2 SASEGT. V lost 6 bases and J lost 4; bases outside the gene matches: 7. CDR3 sequence (DNA): TGTGCCAGCAGCGCCGGGACAGGGTTTAATCAGCCCCAGCATTTT. Protein: CASSAGTGFNQPQHF.

This clone was recorded many times. The rearrangement joins TRBV19 to TRBJ1-2, with D possibly being TRBD1 (6 bases). Germline V gene data show CDR1 as LNHDA and CDR2 as SQIVND (reference sequence). Trimming removed 3 bases at V and 12 bases at J, with 17 bases between. CDR3 length: 13 amino acids. The CDR3 bases are TGTGCCAGTAGTATCGGGCAGGGGACGACGCACACCTTC. Amino acids: CASSIGQGTTHTF.

The chain has TRBV6-1 and TRBJ1-2; tentative D call: TRBD1 (5 bases). The V gene lost 7 bases and the J gene lost 2 bases, with 14 bases spanning the gap. Germline CDR1 MNHNS, CDR2 SASEGT. The CDR3 contains 14 residues. The DNA for the CDR3 is TGTGCCAGCACCCAGGGCCTAGGGAACTATGGCTACACCTTC. It yields the protein CASTQGLGNYGYTF.

The chain has TRBV6-5 and TRBJ1-4; D is perhaps TRBD1 (6 bases). V dropped 0 bases and J dropped 5 bases, with 10 bases sitting between them. This CDR3 spans 15 amino acids. Germline CDR1 is MNHEY and CDR2 is SVGAGI. The CDR3 coding sequence is TGTGCCAGCAGTTACTCCGGGGGGGGCAATGAAAAACTGTTTTTT. Encoded protein: CASSYSGGGNEKLFF.

This clone was counted at least ten times. This chain uses TRBV27 with TRBJ2-2; D unresolved. The CDR3 has 13 residues. Germline V gene data show CDR1 as MNHEY and CDR2 as SMNVEV (reference sequence). The ends were cut back, 6 bases at V and 3 bases at J, with 8 bases in the middle. CDR3 amino acids: CASSRWDTGELFF. CDR3 bases: TGTGCCAGCAGCAGATGGGACACCGGGGAGCTGTTTTTT.

V usage is TRBV7-6 and J usage is TRBJ2-6, with 14 bases aligning to TRBD2. Germline V gene data show CDR1 as SGHVS and CDR2 as FNYEAQ. This CDR3 has 19 amino acids. V lost 5 bases and J lost 1; bases outside the gene matches: 7. The CDR3, as DNA: TGTGCCAGCAGCCGGGGACTAGCGGGGGCCAAATCTGGGGCCAACGTCCTGACTTTC. This gives the protein CASSRGLAGAKSGANVLTF.

This clone has just a few counts. The rearrangement links TRBV29-1 to TRBJ1-2; a possible D gene is TRBD1 (5 bases). The CDR3 is 16 amino acids. Germline V CDR1 and CDR2: SQVTM, ANQGSEA. The V end was cut by 1 base, the J end by 0 bases, with 15 bases between. CDR3: CSVEVRGAGPNYGYTF. CDR3 nucleotide sequence: TGCAGCGTTGAAGTCCGGGGCGCTGGCCCTAACTATGGCTACACCTTC.

The chain recombines TRBV29-1 with TRBJ2-2; D may be TRBD2 (6 bases). V dropped 6 bases and J dropped 4 bases, with 24 bases sitting between them. This CDR3 has 17 amino acids. Germline CDR1 SQVTM, CDR2 ANQGSEA. The CDR3, as DNA: TGCAGCGTCACCTCACATGCTGGGGGGTTGAGCACCGGGGAGCTGTTTTTT. This sequence encodes CSVTSHAGGLSTGELFF.

A note on this clone: One end of the junction does not line up with germline, which may come from a read error. The chain carries TRBV7-7 and TRBJ2-5, with TRBD1 identical over 7 bases. Looked up from germline, CDR1 is SSHAT and CDR2 is FNYEAQ (reference sequence). The CDR3 extends over 15 amino acids. The chain's CDR3 is CASSPRDSGGETQYF. CDR3 in DNA: TGTGCTAGCAGCCCCCGGGACAGCGGCGGAGAGACCCAGTACTTC. Combining the CDR3 with reference TRBV7-7 and TRBJ2-5 gives the whole variable domain GAGVSQSPRYKVTKRGQDVTLRCDPISSHATLYWYQQALGQGPEFLTYFNYEAQPDKSGLPSDRFSAERPEGSISTLTIQRTEQRDSAMYRCASSPRDSGGETQYFGPGTRLLVL.

The chain links TRBV28 to TRBJ1-1, with D perhaps matching TRBD1 (5 bases). The CDR3 is made up of 10 amino acids. Germline CDR1 MDHEN, CDR2 SYDVKM. The V gene lost 6 bases and the J gene lost 10 bases, with 9 bases spanning the gap. CDR3 sequence (DNA): TGTGCCAGCAGACGGGGGGTAGCTTTCTTT. Its protein is CASRRGVAFF. Together with reference TRBV28 and TRBJ1-1, the CDR3 gives the full variable domain: DVKVTQSSRYLVKRTGEKVFLECVQDMDHENMFWYRQDPGLGLRLIYFSYDVKMKEKGDIPEGYSVSREKKERFSLILESASTNQTSMYLCASRRGVAFFGQGTRLTVV.

The V gene is TRBV7-7, the J gene TRBJ1-5; TRBD1 is a possible D gene (6 bases). Germline CDR1 is SSHAT and CDR2 is FNYEAQ (reference sequence). The CDR3 sequence is 15 residues long. V dropped 6 bases and J dropped 3 bases, with 15 bases sitting between them. The CDR3 loop is CASSEGGQSNQPQHF. The CDR3 coding sequence is TGTGCCAGCAGTGAAGGGGGGCAGTCCAATCAGCCCCAGCATTTT. The full variable domain, rest sourced from reference TRBV7-7 and TRBJ1-5, is GAGVSQSPRYKVTKRGQDVTLRCDPISSHATLYWYQQALGQGPEFLTYFNYEAQPDKSGLPSDRFSAERPEGSISTLTIQRTEQRDSAMYRCASSEGGQSNQPQHFGDGTRLSIL.